This T cell receptor beta chain originates from a study of type 1 regulatory T cells. Study overall: An in vitro protocol generated T-allo10, a Tr1-enriched, alloantigen-specific CD4 T cell product.

A note on this clonotype: A read error may account for a junction end that differs from germline.

TCRdb ran MiXCR on the reads and lists one entry per CDR3 protein. The sample records approximately 100,000 distinct CDR3 sequences, roughly 31% being singletons. The CDR3 consists of 14 residues. Per the germline V gene, CDR1 is DFQATT and CDR2 is SNEGSKA (reference sequence). Sequenced: CD4+ T cells, either the whole sample or a sorted fraction (not recorded which). The sequence derives from a human donor in good health. The chain has TRBV20-1 and TRBJ2-3, with 7 bases aligning to TRBD1. In DNA, the CDR3 is TGCAGTGCCATGGGACAGTCTAGCACAAATACGCAGTATTTT. The encoded protein is CSAMGQSSTNTQYF.